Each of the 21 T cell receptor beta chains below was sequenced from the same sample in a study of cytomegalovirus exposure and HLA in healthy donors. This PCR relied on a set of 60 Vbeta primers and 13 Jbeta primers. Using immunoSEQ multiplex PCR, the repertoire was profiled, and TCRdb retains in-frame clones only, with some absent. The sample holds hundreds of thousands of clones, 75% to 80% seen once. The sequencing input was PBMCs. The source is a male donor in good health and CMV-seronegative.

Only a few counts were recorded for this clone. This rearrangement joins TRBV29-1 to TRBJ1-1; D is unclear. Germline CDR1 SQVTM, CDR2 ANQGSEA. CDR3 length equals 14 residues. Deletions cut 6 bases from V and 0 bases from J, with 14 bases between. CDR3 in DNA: TGCAGCGTGGCCGAGCGGAACATGAACACTGAAGCTTTCTTT. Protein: CSVAERNMNTEAFF.

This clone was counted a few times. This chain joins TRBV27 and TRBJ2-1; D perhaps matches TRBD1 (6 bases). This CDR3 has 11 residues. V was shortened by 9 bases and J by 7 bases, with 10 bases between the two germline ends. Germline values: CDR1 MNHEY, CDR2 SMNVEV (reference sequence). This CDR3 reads CASLRGNEQFF. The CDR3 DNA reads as TGTGCCAGTCTGAGGGGGAATGAGCAGTTCTTC.

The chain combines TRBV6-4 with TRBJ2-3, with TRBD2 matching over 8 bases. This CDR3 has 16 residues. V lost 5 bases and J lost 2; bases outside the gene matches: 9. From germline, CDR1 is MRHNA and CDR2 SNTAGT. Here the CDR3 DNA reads TGTGCCAGCAGTATTAACAGCGGGGGTTACACAGATACGCAGTATTTT. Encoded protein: CASSINSGGYTDTQYF.

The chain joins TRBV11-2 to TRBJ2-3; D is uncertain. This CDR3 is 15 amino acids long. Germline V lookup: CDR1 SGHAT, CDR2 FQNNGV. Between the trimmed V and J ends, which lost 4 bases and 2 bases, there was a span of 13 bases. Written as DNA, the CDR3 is TGTGCCAGCAGCTCTCAACCTAAAACCACAGATACGCAGTATTTT. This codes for CASSSQPKTTDTQYF. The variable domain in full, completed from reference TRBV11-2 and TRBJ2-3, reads EAGVAQSPRYKIIEKRQSVAFWCNPISGHATLYWYQQILGQGPKLLIQFQNNGVVDDSQLPKDRFSAERLKGVDSTLKIQPAKLEDSAVYLCASSSQPKTTDTQYFGPGTRLTVL.

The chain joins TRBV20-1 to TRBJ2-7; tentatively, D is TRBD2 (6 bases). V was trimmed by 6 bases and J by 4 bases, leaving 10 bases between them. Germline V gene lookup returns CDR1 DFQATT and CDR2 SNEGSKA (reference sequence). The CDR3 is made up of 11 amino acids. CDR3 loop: CSAVGGYEQYF. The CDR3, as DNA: TGCAGTGCCGTCGGGGGATACGAGCAGTACTTC.

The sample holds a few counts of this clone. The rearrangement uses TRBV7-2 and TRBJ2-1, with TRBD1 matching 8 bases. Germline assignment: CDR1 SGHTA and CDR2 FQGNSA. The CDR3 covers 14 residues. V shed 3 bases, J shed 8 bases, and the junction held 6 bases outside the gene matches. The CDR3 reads CASSLVPDRDEQFF. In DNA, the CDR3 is TGTGCCAGCAGCTTGGTACCGGACAGGGATGAGCAGTTCTTC.

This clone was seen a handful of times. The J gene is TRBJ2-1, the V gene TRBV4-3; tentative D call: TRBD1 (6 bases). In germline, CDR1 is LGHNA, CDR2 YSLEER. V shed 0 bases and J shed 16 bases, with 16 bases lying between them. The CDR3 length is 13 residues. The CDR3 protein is CASSQDLRQVLFF. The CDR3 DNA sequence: TGCGCCAGCAGCCAAGATCTTAGACAGGTGCTCTTCTTC.

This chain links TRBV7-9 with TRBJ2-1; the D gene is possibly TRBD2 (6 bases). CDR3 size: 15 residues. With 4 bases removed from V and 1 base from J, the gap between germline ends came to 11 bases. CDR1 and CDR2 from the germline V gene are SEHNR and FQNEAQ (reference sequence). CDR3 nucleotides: TGTGCCAGCAGCTCGTCGGGGACTTCCTACAATGAGCAGTTCTTC. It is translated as CASSSSGTSYNEQFF.

The CDR3 here is CASSLKGGGGTQETQYF. The CDR3 DNA reads TGTGCCAGCAGCCTCAAGGGGGGAGGGGGGACCCAAGAGACCCAGTACTTC. This chain joins TRBV4-2 and TRBJ2-5; D is perhaps TRBD2 (7 bases). Per germline, CDR1 LGHNA and CDR2 YNFKEQ. The V end was cut by 4 bases, the J end by 1 base, with 19 bases between. The CDR3 length is 17 residues.

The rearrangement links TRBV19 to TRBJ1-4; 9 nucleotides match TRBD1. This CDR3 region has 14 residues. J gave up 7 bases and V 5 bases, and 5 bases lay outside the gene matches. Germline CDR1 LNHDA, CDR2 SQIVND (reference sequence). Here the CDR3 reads CASSVDRGFEKLFF. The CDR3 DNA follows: TGTGCCAGTAGTGTGGACAGGGGTTTTGAAAAACTGTTTTTT.

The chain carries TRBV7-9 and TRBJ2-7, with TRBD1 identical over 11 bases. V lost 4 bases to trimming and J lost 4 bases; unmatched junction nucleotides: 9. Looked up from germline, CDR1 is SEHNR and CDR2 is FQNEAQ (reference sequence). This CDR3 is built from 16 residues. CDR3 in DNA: TGTGCCAGCAGCTCCCGGACAGGGGGCGCGAATTACGAGCAGTACTTC. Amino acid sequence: CASSSRTGGANYEQYF. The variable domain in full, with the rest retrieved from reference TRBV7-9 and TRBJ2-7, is DTGVSQNPRHKITKRGQNVTFRCDPISEHNRLYWYRQTLGQGPEFLTYFQNEAQLEKSRLLSDRFSAERPKGSFSTLEIQRTEQGDSAMYLCASSSRTGGANYEQYFGPGTRLTVT.

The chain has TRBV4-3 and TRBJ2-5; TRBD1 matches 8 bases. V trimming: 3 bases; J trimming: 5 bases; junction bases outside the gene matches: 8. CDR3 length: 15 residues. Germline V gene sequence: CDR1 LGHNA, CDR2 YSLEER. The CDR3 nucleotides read TGCGCCAGCAGCCAGGGACAGGAGCAGGGGGAGACCCAGTACTTC. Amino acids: CASSQGQEQGETQYF.

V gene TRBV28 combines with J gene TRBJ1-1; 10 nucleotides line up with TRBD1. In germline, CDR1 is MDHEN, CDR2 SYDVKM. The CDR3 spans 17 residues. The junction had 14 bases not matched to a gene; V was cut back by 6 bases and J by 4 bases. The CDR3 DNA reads TGTGCCAGCAGCCCTCATGTGGGACAGGGGCCGACCACTGAAGCTTTCTTT. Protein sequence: CASSPHVGQGPTTEAFF.

CDR3 protein: CASSLQGTSGWDEQFF. The DNA of the CDR3 is TGTGCCAGCAGTTTACAGGGGACTAGTGGCTGGGATGAGCAGTTCTTC. This chain uses TRBV7-2 with TRBJ2-1, with TRBD2 as a possible D gene (8 bases). CDR1 and CDR2 from the germline V gene are SGHTA and FQGNSA. Trimming removed 6 bases at V and 8 bases at J, with 23 bases between. The CDR3 extends over 16 amino acids.

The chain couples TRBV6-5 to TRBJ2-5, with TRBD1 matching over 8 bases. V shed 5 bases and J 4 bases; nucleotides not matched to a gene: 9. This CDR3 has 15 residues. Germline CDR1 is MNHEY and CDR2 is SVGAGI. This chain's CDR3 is CASSPLQGAIETQYF. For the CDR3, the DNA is TGTGCCAGCAGTCCCCTTCAGGGGGCTATAGAGACCCAGTACTTC.

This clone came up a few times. CDR3 nucleotide sequence: TGCAGCGTTGAATGGGACATTGGCGGTACGCAGTATTTT. It is translated as CSVEWDIGGTQYF. The rearrangement uses TRBV29-1 and TRBJ2-3; D is perhaps TRBD1 (6 bases). The CDR3 is made up of 13 amino acids. Germline V lookup: CDR1 SQVTM, CDR2 ANQGSEA. Trimming removed 2 bases from V and 8 bases from J, with 14 bases in between.

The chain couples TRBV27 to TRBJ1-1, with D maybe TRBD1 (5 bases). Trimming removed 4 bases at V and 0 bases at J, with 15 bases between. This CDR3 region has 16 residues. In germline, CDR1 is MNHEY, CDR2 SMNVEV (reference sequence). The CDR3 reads CASSSWGVKLNTEAFF. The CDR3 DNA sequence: TGTGCCAGCAGTTCTTGGGGGGTAAAACTGAACACTGAAGCTTTCTTT.

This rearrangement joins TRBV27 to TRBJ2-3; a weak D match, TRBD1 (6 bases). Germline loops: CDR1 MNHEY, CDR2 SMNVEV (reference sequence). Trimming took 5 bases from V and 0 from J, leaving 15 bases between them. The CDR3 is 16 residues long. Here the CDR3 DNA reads TGTGCCAGCAGTAAAGCCGGGACATTTAGCACAGATACGCAGTATTTT. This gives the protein CASSKAGTFSTDTQYF.

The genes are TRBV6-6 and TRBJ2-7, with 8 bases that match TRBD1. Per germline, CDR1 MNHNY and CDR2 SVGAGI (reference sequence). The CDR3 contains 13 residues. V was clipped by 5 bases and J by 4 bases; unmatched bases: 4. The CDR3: CASSNGQGYEQYF. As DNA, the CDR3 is TGTGCCAGCAGTAACGGACAGGGTTACGAGCAGTACTTC.

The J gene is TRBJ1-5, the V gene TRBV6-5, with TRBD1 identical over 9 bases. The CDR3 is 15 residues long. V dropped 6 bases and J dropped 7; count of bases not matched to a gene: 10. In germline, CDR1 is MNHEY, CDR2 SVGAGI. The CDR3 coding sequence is TGTGCCAGCAGCCCGAGAGGGACAGGGTTACAGCCCCAGCATTTT. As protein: CASSPRGTGLQPQHF.

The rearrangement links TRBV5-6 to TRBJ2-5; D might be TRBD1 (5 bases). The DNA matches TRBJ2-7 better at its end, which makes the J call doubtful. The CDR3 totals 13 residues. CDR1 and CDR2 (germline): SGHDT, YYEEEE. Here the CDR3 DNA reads TGTGCCAGCAGACCCCAGGGTTCCTACGAGCAGTACTTC. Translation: CASRPQGSYEQYF.